This T cell receptor beta chain was observed in a study of CD8 T cells in ankylosing spondylitis. Study-wide points: Both synovial fluid and blood in reactive arthritis had previously been reported to carry some motif variants. A TCR beta motif of seven or eight highly homologous variants appeared characteristic of ankylosing spondylitis blood. Reportedly, significant enrichment of disease-linked clones occurred in matched ankylosing spondylitis synovial fluid.

Trimming shortened V by 3 bases and J by 7 bases, and 12 bases separated the two germline ends. CDR3 length equals 13 residues. Quantitative barcoded 5'-RACE was used to prepare TCR beta libraries. MiXCR was run by TCRdb on the 5' RACE reads, yielding one entry per CDR3 protein. Among a few hundred thousand distinct CDR3 sequences listed, 12% were seen once. This clonotype was observed at least ten times. Its antigen is still unknown. This rearrangement joins TRBV12-3 or TRBV12-4 to TRBJ1-2; TRBD1 might be the D (5 bases). What was sequenced was blood, either unsorted or a sorted T cell fraction (not recorded which). This clonotype was sampled from a male donor with ankylosing spondylitis. CDR3 coding DNA: TGTGCCAGCAGTTTCAGCGGGGGGTTTGGCTACACCTTC. Translating gives CASSFSGGFGYTF.